This T cell receptor beta chain was sequenced in a study of shared clonotypes between healthy human individuals. General study points: A reduction in generation probabilities was seen for non-shared clonotypes relative to those shared by all four donors.

Donors, without exception, were Caucasian adults residing in Nashville, Tennessee. Both subsets, CD45RA+ naive and CD45RA-negative memory, were split from the CD4+ cells. A remark on this clone: What it binds is unknown.

At the deep level, the assay was run. Repertoires were generated with immunoSEQ multiplex PCR, while TCRdb's copy carries only in-frame clones and drops some. Of some 1,100,000 clones in the sample, 75% to 85% were seen once. CDR3 length equals 13 residues. Deletions cut 7 bases from V and 0 bases from J, with 8 bases between. Germline CDR1 SNHLY, CDR2 FYNNEI. The receptor was isolated from a man younger than 35 in good health. Some clones in this sample may be carry-over from other donors' samples. Sequenced material: memory CD4+ T cells from PBMCs. Subset described: CD45RA-negative fraction. This chain uses TRBV2 with TRBJ2-3, with unresolved D. In DNA, the CDR3 is TGTGCCAGCATCCCCACCAGCACAGATACGCAGTATTTT. Its translation is CASIPTSTDTQYF.